What follows are 7 T cell receptor beta chains derived from one specimen sequenced in a study of molecular identifiers for immune sequencing clone quantification. TCRdb passed the PCR reads through MiXCR, listing each CDR3 protein once. This repertoire shows under 350,000 distinct CDR3 sequences, about a quarter found once; its top ten account for 0.65% to 0.75%. The sequenced material came from naive CD8+ T cells from blood, with Jurkat cell RNA spiked in. Noted subset: FACS-sorted CD8+CD4-CCR7+CD45RA+ naive T cells. Receptor source: a human donor in good health. Some libraries in this study had Jurkat cell RNA spiked in.

As regards this clonotype: This may arise from a read error, as a much more abundant clone is one base away. V gene TRBV29-1 combines with J gene TRBJ2-1; no reliable D call. There are 11 residues in the CDR3. CDR1 SQVTM and CDR2 ANQGSEA come from the germline V gene. Written as DNA, the CDR3 is TGCAGCGTCGAACTCTACAATGAGCTGTTCTTC. Translated: CSVELYNELFF.

With respect to this clonotype: The junction and the germline gene differ at one end; a read error may be behind it. This sequence joins TRBV3-1 and TRBJ1-1; possibly TRBD1 for D (5 bases). Germline V gene data show CDR1 as LGHDT and CDR2 as YNNKEL (reference sequence). The CDR3 spans 14 residues. Here the CDR3 DNA reads TGTGCCAGCAGCCAACCAGGGCAGAACACTGAAGCATTCTTT. Encoded protein: CASSQPGQNTEAFF.

The CDR3 DNA sequence: TGCGCCAGCAGCCAGGATCTAATGAAACTGTTTTTT. Its translation is CASSQDLMKLFF. The V and J genes are TRBV4-1 and TRBJ1-4; D not certain. The CDR3 is 12 amino acids. Trimming cost V 3 bases and J 11 bases, with 10 bases left between them. Germline V gene sequence: CDR1 MGHRA, CDR2 YSYEKL.

This clonotype has only one observation. A much larger clone differs from this one at a single base, so this may be a read error. The conserved phenylalanine or tryptophan is not found at the CDR3 terminus, so this likely reflects a read error. The rearrangement links TRBV6-5 to TRBJ2-5; 12 nucleotides match TRBD2. CDR1 is MNHEY and CDR2 is SVGAGI in the germline V gene. The V and J ends lost 5 bases and 2 bases, in that order; junction bases with no gene match: 6. The CDR3 contains 16 residues. CDR3 loop: CASSLLAGGRQETQYL. The CDR3 nucleotides are TGTGCCAGCAGTCTCCTAGCGGGGGGGCGTCAAGAGACCCAGTACCTC.

The chain employs TRBV30 and TRBJ2-7, with D uncertain. Between the trimmed V and J ends, which lost 0 bases and 5 bases, there was a span of 5 bases. Germline V gene data show CDR1 as GTSNPN and CDR2 as SVGIG (reference sequence). CDR3 length: 11 residues. CDR3 in amino acids: CAWSVRDEQYF. DNA of the CDR3: TGTGCCTGGAGTGTACGAGACGAGCAGTACTTC.

This clonotype has a count of ten or more. V gene TRBV7-9 combines with J gene TRBJ2-7; D gene ambiguous. The CDR3 loop spans 12 amino acids. V was shortened by 5 bases and J by 7 bases, with 12 bases between the two germline ends. Germline V gives CDR1 SEHNR, CDR2 FQNEAQ (reference sequence). This chain's CDR3 is CASSHVPLEQYF. Here the CDR3 DNA reads TGTGCCAGCAGCCATGTACCGCTGGAGCAGTACTTC.

The chain uses TRBV28 and TRBJ2-3, with 8 bases that match TRBD2. Trimming cost V 7 bases and J 7 bases; bases outside gene matches: 19. The CDR3 consists of 17 residues. From germline, CDR1 is MDHEN and CDR2 SYDVKM. As DNA, the CDR3 is TGTGCCAGCACTCTGCCTGGGGACCTAGCGGGTAGGAATACGCAGTATTTT. Its protein product is CASTLPGDLAGRNTQYF.